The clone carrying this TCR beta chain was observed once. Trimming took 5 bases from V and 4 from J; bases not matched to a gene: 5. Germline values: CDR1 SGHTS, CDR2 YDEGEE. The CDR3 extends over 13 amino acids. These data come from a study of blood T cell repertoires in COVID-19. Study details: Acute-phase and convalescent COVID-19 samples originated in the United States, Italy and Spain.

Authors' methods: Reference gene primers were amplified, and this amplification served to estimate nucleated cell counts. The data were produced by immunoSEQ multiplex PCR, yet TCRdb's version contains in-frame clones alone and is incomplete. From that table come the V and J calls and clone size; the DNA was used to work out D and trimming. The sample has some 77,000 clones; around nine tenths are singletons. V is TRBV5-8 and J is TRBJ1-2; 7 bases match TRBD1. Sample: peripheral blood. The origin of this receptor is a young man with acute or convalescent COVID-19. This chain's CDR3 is CASRPTGIYGYTF. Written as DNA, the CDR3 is TGTGCCAGCAGACCGACAGGGATCTATGGCTACACCTTC.